The 19 T cell receptor beta chains given below trace back to one sample, sequenced in a study of cytomegalovirus exposure and HLA in healthy donors. Amplification used 60 Vbeta primers and 13 Jbeta primers. Assay: immunoSEQ multiplex PCR; the TCRdb copy retains only in-frame clones and omits some. The repertoire consists of 150,000 to 250,000 clones, with approximately 79% occurring once and the leading ten covering around 4.3%. What was sequenced was PBMCs. These receptors were collected from a woman aged 25 to 39 in good health and CMV-seropositive.

This clone was observed a few times. This chain links TRBV6-4 with TRBJ1-5; a weak D match, TRBD1 (5 bases). Germline V gene sequence: CDR1 MRHNA, CDR2 SNTAGT. V lost 4 bases to trimming and J lost 1 base, with 23 bases between them. This CDR3 comprises 19 residues. As DNA, the CDR3 is TGTGCCAGCAGTGGCCCTTCCGTTGCGGGACGGGAGAGCAATCAGCCCCAGCATTTT. Protein: CASSGPSVAGRESNQPQHF.

This chain connects TRBV7-8 to TRBJ2-5, with D possibly being TRBD2 (5 bases). The germline V gene has CDR1 SGHVS and CDR2 FQNEAQ. CDR3 length: 15 amino acids. V lost 5 bases to trimming and J lost 11 bases, with 24 bases between them. This CDR3 reads CASSPVRVRNQEQYF. CDR3 DNA sequence: TGTGCCAGCAGCCCAGTGCGGGTAAGGAACCAAGAGCAGTACTTC.

The chain links TRBV30 to TRBJ2-3, with D perhaps matching TRBD2 (6 bases). The CDR3 extends over 14 amino acids. Trimming removed 4 bases from V and 9 bases from J, with 20 bases in between. Looked up from germline, CDR1 is GTSNPN and CDR2 is SVGIG (reference sequence). Here the CDR3 reads CAWTPIDGGGTQYF. Written as DNA, the CDR3 is TGTGCCTGGACCCCAATCGACGGGGGAGGCACGCAGTATTTT.

V usage is TRBV23-1 and J usage is TRBJ2-7; the match to TRBD1 covers 7 bases. TRBV23-1 is filed as an ORF, its function uncertain. This CDR3 comprises 14 residues. V gave up 10 bases and J gave up 2 bases; unmatched junction bases: 11. CDR3 nucleotides: TGCGCCACTACGGACAGGACTCTTACCTACGAGCAGTACTTC. Translated, it gives CATTDRTLTYEQYF.

The chain has TRBV5-5 and TRBJ1-2; 8 bases are shared with TRBD1. The trim removed 0 bases at V and 4 bases at J, leaving 8 bases unmatched. CDR3 length: 16 residues. Per the germline V gene, CDR1 is SGHKS and CDR2 is YYEKEE (reference sequence). CDR3 protein: CASSLADRAPLYGYTF. CDR3 bases: TGTGCCAGCAGCTTGGCGGACAGGGCACCCCTCTATGGCTACACCTTC.

The chain joins TRBV27 to TRBJ2-1; 7 bases line up with TRBD1. The germline V gene encodes CDR1 MNHEY and CDR2 SMNVEV (reference sequence). CDR3 length equals 13 residues. Trimming at V came to 0 bases and at J to 10 bases, leaving 3 bases not matched to a gene. In nucleotides, the CDR3 is TGTGCCAGCAGTTTATCGGACAGGACCGAGCAGTTCTTC. This codes for CASSLSDRTEQFF.

V and J are TRBV4-3 and TRBJ1-2; D ambiguous. Germline CDR1 and CDR2: LGHNA and YSLEER. The CDR3 contains 15 residues. V was trimmed by 0 bases and J by 2 bases, leaving 10 bases between them. The CDR3 spells CASSQDRVLNYGYTF. Here the CDR3 DNA reads TGCGCCAGCAGCCAAGATCGGGTCTTGAACTATGGCTACACCTTC.

This chain links TRBV7-2 with TRBJ2-2; 10 bases agree with TRBD1. Germline trimming cut 6 bases from V and 1 base from J; bases unmatched to any gene: 2. The CDR3 extends over 15 amino acids. Germline loops: CDR1 SGHTA, CDR2 FQGNSA. This chain's CDR3 is CASRRDRGNTGELFF. The CDR3 DNA sequence: TGTGCCAGCAGGAGGGACAGGGGGAACACCGGGGAGCTGTTTTTT.

This clone appeared a single time. The rearrangement links TRBV30 to TRBJ1-5; TRBD1 matches 8 bases. Germline-derived CDR1 and CDR2 are GTSNPN and SVGIG (reference sequence). V was pared by 1 base and J by 4 bases, with 6 bases of the junction left unmatched. The CDR3 has 15 amino acids. CDR3: CAWSEEQGGNQPQHF. The CDR3 bases are TGTGCCTGGAGTGAGGAACAGGGGGGAAATCAGCCCCAGCATTTT. The whole variable domain, filled in from reference TRBV30 and TRBJ1-5, reads SQTIHQWPATLVQPVGSPLSLECTVEGTSNPNLYWYRQAAGRGLQLLFYSVGIGQISSEVPQNLSASRPQDRQFILSSKKLLLSDSGFYLCAWSEEQGGNQPQHFGDGTRLSIL.

Comment on this clone: Germline and junction disagree at one end, which may indicate a read error. The chain carries TRBV6-5 and TRBJ2-2; a possible D gene is TRBD2 (6 bases). The CDR3 loop spans 13 amino acids. Looked up from germline, CDR1 is MNHEY and CDR2 is SVGAGI. This CDR3 reads CASKEGRTGEPFF. The DNA for the CDR3 is TGTGCCAGCAAGGAGGGGAGAACCGGGGAGCCGTTTTTT.

This clone was detected a few times. The gene calls are TRBV4-2 and TRBJ2-1; D might be TRBD2 (6 bases). CDR3 size: 18 residues. Germline V gives CDR1 LGHNA, CDR2 YNFKEQ. V lost 0 bases and J 0 bases, leaving 15 bases between the germline ends. The CDR3 DNA is TGTGCCAGCAGCCAAGATGGGGTGGGGGGTAGCTCCTACAATGAGCAGTTCTTC. Translation gives CASSQDGVGGSSYNEQFF.

On this clone itself: The junction does not match germline at one end; this may be a read error. The chain employs TRBV9 and TRBJ2-7; D might be TRBD1 (6 bases). Looked up from germline, CDR1 is SGDLS and CDR2 is YYNGEE. The CDR3 runs 14 residues. CDR3 amino acids: CASSVARLGADVNF. CDR3 in DNA: TGTGCCAGCAGCGTAGCGCGCTTGGGGGCCGACGTGAACTTC. The whole variable domain, filled in from reference TRBV9 and TRBJ2-7, reads DSGVTQTPKHLITATGQRVTLRCSPRSGDLSVYWYQQSLDQGLQFLIQYYNGEERAKGNILERFSAQQFPDLHSELNLSSLELGDSALYFCASSVARLGADVNFGPGTRLTVT.

The J gene is TRBJ2-3, the V gene TRBV7-2, with TRBD2 matching over 10 bases. Germline trimming cut 4 bases from V and 4 bases from J; bases unmatched to any gene: 5. Germline V gene sequence: CDR1 SGHTA, CDR2 FQGNSA. This CDR3 comprises 15 residues. The CDR3 nucleotides read TGTGCCAGCAGCTCGCTAGCGGGAGAACCAGATACGCAGTATTTT. Amino acid sequence: CASSSLAGEPDTQYF.

This clone was detected only a few times. This chain uses TRBV15 with TRBJ1-5; D gene unclear. The V gene's germline CDR1 is LNHNV and CDR2 YYDKDF (reference sequence). This CDR3 is built from 13 residues. Between the trimmed V and J ends, which lost 4 bases and 11 bases, there was a span of 15 bases. The CDR3 reads CATSKPPSLAQHF. The CDR3 DNA reads as TGTGCCACCAGCAAACCCCCCTCCTTAGCCCAGCATTTT.

The CDR3 DNA is TGCAGCGTTGTAGGTCGGGCCGGGGACACCATATATTTT. It translates to CSVVGRAGDTIYF. J is TRBJ1-3 and V is TRBV29-1; D is unresolved. There are 13 residues in the CDR3. CDR1 is SQVTM, CDR2 ANQGSEA, per germline. Trimming stripped 4 bases from V and 8 bases from J, with 15 bases between.

This chain uses TRBV29-1 with TRBJ2-2, with TRBD1 matching over 12 bases. From germline, CDR1 is SQVTM and CDR2 ANQGSEA. CDR3 length equals 14 residues. V shed 6 bases and J 7 bases; nucleotides not matched to a gene: 6. CDR3 loop: CSVPGQGAIGELFF. DNA for the CDR3: TGCAGCGTGCCGGGACAGGGGGCCATCGGGGAGCTGTTTTTT.

Of note for this clone: One end of the junction does not line up with germline, which may come from a read error. This sequence joins TRBV6-5 and TRBJ2-2; D is possibly TRBD2 (5 bases). Per germline, CDR1 MNHEY and CDR2 SVGAGI. The CDR3 length is 14 residues. The CDR3 DNA reads as TGTGCCAGCTCCTCTCGCCGGAACACCGGGGAGTTGTTTTTT. This translates into CASSSRRNTGELFF.

This clone was detected only a few times. This rearrangement joins TRBV14 to TRBJ2-7; D is possibly TRBD2 (6 bases). Trimming took 4 bases from V and 0 from J, leaving 28 bases between them. This CDR3 is 20 amino acids long. In germline, CDR1 is SGHDN, CDR2 FVKESK. CDR3 sequence (DNA): TGTGCCAGCAGCCCTTCCAGCCCGACTAGGACTGAGGGCCTCTCCTACGAGCAGTACTTC. Protein: CASSPSSPTRTEGLSYEQYF.

This clone came up once. V usage is TRBV5-5 and J usage is TRBJ1-2, with unresolved D. Germline V gene sequence: CDR1 SGHKS, CDR2 YYEKEE (reference sequence). The V gene lost 4 bases and the J gene lost 2 bases, with 12 bases spanning the gap. The CDR3 runs to 14 residues. The CDR3, as DNA: TGTGCCAGCAGCCCGGGATTAGGGAACTATGGCTACACCTTC. This translates into CASSPGLGNYGYTF.